What follows is one TCR beta chain and its context. The source of the sample is a study of monozygotic twins with inflammatory bowel disease. The authors made each sample's cDNA in eight separate reactions. The template-switching step introduced UMIs that carried a 6-nucleotide sample barcode. TCRdb reprocessed the 5' RACE reads, with one entry per CDR3 protein and no DNA. The listing contains over 350,000 distinct CDR3 sequences. The receptor was derived from a human donor with ulcerative colitis or Crohn's disease, or a healthy co-twin of an affected twin (not recorded which). Sequenced sample: blood.

The CDR3 sequence: CASLGLSYEQYF. The chain has TRBV6-2 or TRBV6-3 and TRBJ2-7. The CDR3 sequence is 12 residues long. Per the germline V gene, CDR1 is MNHEY and CDR2 is SVGEGT.